This T cell receptor beta chain came from a study of cytomegalovirus exposure and HLA in healthy donors. Study observations and caveats: That first-cohort TCR clusters tended to co-occur in the 130 or so validation repertoires was found in a later analysis.

Assay used: immunoSEQ multiplex PCR; TCRdb lists only in-frame clones, some missing. The data contain some 160,000 clones, roughly 92% of them singletons. CDR1 is MNHNY and CDR2 is SVGAGI in the germline V gene (reference sequence). The length of the CDR3 is 15 residues. V lost 6 bases and J lost 5; bases outside the gene matches: 8. As to this clone: Its antigen is not identified.

The specimen sequenced was PBMCs. This chain links TRBV6-6 with TRBJ2-1, with 9 bases identical to TRBD2. The receptor's source is a man younger than 35 in good health and CMV-seronegative. The CDR3 DNA sequence: TGTGCCAGCAGGCGGACTAGCGCTTTAAACAATGAGCAGTTCTTC. Protein: CASRRTSALNNEQFF.